This T cell receptor (beta chain) was sequenced during a study of cytomegalovirus exposure and HLA in healthy donors. General study results and limits: In a later analysis, a genetic analysis reported fewer productive-TCR N-insertions in an Asian-associated ancestry cluster than the cohort average.

As concerns this clone: As yet, its antigen is unknown.

Germline-derived CDR1 and CDR2 are MDHEN and SYDVKM. This CDR3 contains 12 residues. Primers: 60 Vbeta forward and 13 Jbeta reverse. The repertoire was sequenced with immunoSEQ multiplex PCR; TCRdb's copy has only in-frame clones and lacks some. This table holds tens of thousands of clones, 75% to 90% found once. The clonotype comes from a man aged 18 to 35 in good health and CMV-seronegative. This chain joins TRBV28 and TRBJ2-2, with 8 nucleotides matching TRBD2. Material: PBMCs. The CDR3 DNA sequence: TGTGCAGCGGGAGAACGCACCGGGGAGCTGTTTTTT. It translates to CAAGERTGELFF.